This passage covers 10 T cell receptor beta chains from one sample sequenced in a study of regulatory T cells in long-lasting Graves disease. The time point was: newly diagnosed GD, antithyroid drugs for less than 3 months. Following extraction of RNA from PBMCs, that RNA was used to make the TCR library. Building the TCR beta libraries relied on iRepertoire HTBI primers, and CDR3 regions underwent Arm-PCR. MiXCR, applied by TCRdb to the multiplex PCR reads, yields one record per CDR3 protein. The sample consists of fewer than 350,000 distinct CDR3 sequences, 18% of them appearing once. The sample consisted of peripheral blood mononuclear cells (PBMCs), taken at new diagnosis, from a patient treated with antithyroid drugs. These receptor sequences come from a female donor with Graves disease.

This clonotype was detected many times. CDR3 DNA: TGTGCCAGCAGCCCCGGGTTAGAGACCCAGTACTTC. It codes for CASSPGLETQYF. This chain links TRBV11-2 with TRBJ2-5; D is unclear. Trimming removed 5 bases from V and 4 bases from J, with 8 bases in between. Germline V gene lookup returns CDR1 SGHAT and CDR2 FQNNGV. This CDR3 spans 12 amino acids.

This clonotype has only a few counts. The chain carries TRBV20-1 and TRBJ2-5; TRBD2 matches at 8 bases. With 4 bases clipped from V and 5 bases from J, the junction kept 9 bases outside the gene matches. This CDR3 is built from 14 residues. Germline loops: CDR1 DFQATT, CDR2 SNEGSKA (reference sequence). The CDR3 is CSAKTSGVRETQYF. CDR3 bases: TGCAGTGCTAAAACTAGCGGAGTGAGGGAGACCCAGTACTTC.

This clonotype appeared many times. The V and J genes are TRBV3-1 and TRBJ1-5; D may be TRBD1 (6 bases). This CDR3 comprises 14 residues. The germline V gene encodes CDR1 LGHDT and CDR2 YNNKEL (reference sequence). V gave up 2 bases and J gave up 9 bases, with 14 bases separating them. CDR3 DNA sequence: TGTGCCAGCAGCCAAACCACAGGGAATGGGCCCCAGCATTTT. As protein: CASSQTTGNGPQHF.

This clonotype was seen ten or more times. The chain recombines TRBV7-2 with TRBJ2-7; D is unresolved. Per germline, CDR1 SGHTA and CDR2 FQGNSA. This CDR3 is built from 14 residues. The ends were cut back, 3 bases at V and 0 bases at J, with 9 bases in the middle. DNA of the CDR3: TGTGCCAGCAGCTTCCCGGCTAGCTCCTACGAGCAGTACTTC. Residues: CASSFPASSYEQYF.

There are a few counts of this clonotype. The chain has TRBV4-1 and TRBJ1-2, with TRBD1 matching over 8 bases. Germline trimming cut 1 base from V and 5 bases from J; bases unmatched to any gene: 9. The CDR3 sequence is 16 residues long. Germline assignment: CDR1 MGHRA and CDR2 YSYEKL. The CDR3 DNA follows: TGCGCCAGCAGCCAAGTTTCGGGACAGGAGTTATATGGCTACACCTTC. It specifies CASSQVSGQELYGYTF.

At least ten counts were recorded for this clonotype. The V gene is TRBV6-5, the J gene TRBJ1-4; D remains unclear. The length of the CDR3 is 14 residues. The germline CDR1 and CDR2 sequences are MNHEY and SVGAGI. V was clipped by 2 bases and J by 6 bases, with 10 bases between them. The CDR3 here is CASSYNLWDEKLFF. In DNA form, the CDR3 reads TGTGCCAGCAGTTACAATCTCTGGGATGAAAAACTGTTTTTT.

This clonotype showed up many times. The chain couples TRBV20-1 to TRBJ1-6; 7 bases fit TRBD1. The CDR3 covers 14 residues. CDR1 is DFQATT, CDR2 SNEGSKA, per germline (reference sequence). Losses at the gene ends were 5 bases for V and 7 bases for J; bases not matched to a gene: 8. CDR3 sequence reads: CSAPRQGVNSPLHF. CDR3 DNA sequence: TGCAGTGCTCCACGACAGGGAGTGAATTCACCCCTCCACTTT.

This clonotype was recorded many times. The gene calls are TRBV7-9 and TRBJ2-3, with 9 bases aligning to TRBD1. CDR1 and CDR2 (germline): SEHNR, FQNEAQ (reference sequence). The ends lost 4 bases at V and 5 bases at J; junction bases unmatched: 10. This CDR3 comprises 16 residues. As DNA, the CDR3 is TGTGCCAGCAGCTCCTCCGACAGGGGGGTTGGAGATACGCAGTATTTT. It is translated as CASSSSDRGVGDTQYF.

This clonotype was recorded many times. The chain recombines TRBV2 with TRBJ1-6; D ambiguous. Germline V CDR1 and CDR2: SNHLY, FYNNEI. The CDR3 is 14 residues long. V lost 7 bases to trimming and J lost 10 bases, with 17 bases between them. The CDR3 loop reads CASTATNGQSPLHF. In DNA, the CDR3 is TGTGCCAGCACCGCAACAAACGGGCAATCACCCCTCCACTTT.

This clonotype was counted at least ten times. The CDR3 here is CASSSRRLPGANVLTF. In DNA form, the CDR3 reads TGTGCCAGCAGCTCTAGAAGGTTGCCTGGGGCCAACGTCCTGACTTTC. The rearrangement uses TRBV11-2 and TRBJ2-6, with no clear D. CDR3 size: 16 residues. V shed 4 bases and J shed 2 bases, with 12 bases lying between them. CDR1 is SGHAT, CDR2 FQNNGV, per germline.